This T cell receptor (beta chain) was obtained from a study of a mutant IDH1 vaccine in newly diagnosed glioma. Study-wide background: There were eight vaccinations for patients, given in weeks 1, 3, 5, 7, 11, 15, 19 and 23. Mean patient age was around 40 years; approximately 62% were male and approximately 38% female. Before enrollment, the patients had been treated with radiotherapy alone, temozolomide alone, or both together. Most of them had received both. Study results and limitations: The authors found pseudoprogression apparently unrelated to changes in top peripheral T cell clonotypes.

The CDR3 has 13 amino acids. Trimming stripped 5 bases from V and 10 bases from J, with 13 bases between. CDR1 is SGDLS and CDR2 is YYNGEE in the germline V gene. The assay was immunoSEQ multiplex PCR, and TCRdb's table has in-frame clones only and misses some. Of fewer than 30,000 clones in the sample, approximately 80% were seen once. The time point: week 5, during vaccination. In every dose of vaccine, 300 ug of mutant IDH1 20-mer peptide was given alongside topical imiquimod. This clone showed up just once. Its antigen is currently unknown. This sequence was found in a man aged 40-55 years with glioma. The sample here was PBMCs, taken from a glioma patient whose treatment included an IDH1 peptide vaccine. J is TRBJ1-6 and V is TRBV9; no clear D. The CDR3 protein is CASSFQEGSPLHF. CDR3 in DNA: TGTGCCAGCAGTTTTCAGGAAGGATCACCCCTCCACTTT.